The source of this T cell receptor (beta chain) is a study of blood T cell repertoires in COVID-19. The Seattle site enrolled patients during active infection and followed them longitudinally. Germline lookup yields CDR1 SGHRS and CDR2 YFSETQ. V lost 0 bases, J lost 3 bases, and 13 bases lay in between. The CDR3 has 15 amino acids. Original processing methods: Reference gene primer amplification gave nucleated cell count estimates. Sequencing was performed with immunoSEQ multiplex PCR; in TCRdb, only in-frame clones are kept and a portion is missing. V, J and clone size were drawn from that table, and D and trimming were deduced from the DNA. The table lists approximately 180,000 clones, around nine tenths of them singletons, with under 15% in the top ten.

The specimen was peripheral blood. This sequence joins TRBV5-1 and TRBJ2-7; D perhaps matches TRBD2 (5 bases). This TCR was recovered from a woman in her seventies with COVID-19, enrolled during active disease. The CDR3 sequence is CASSLETGGLYEQYF. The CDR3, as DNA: TGCGCCAGCAGCTTGGAAACCGGCGGACTCTACGAGCAGTACTTC.